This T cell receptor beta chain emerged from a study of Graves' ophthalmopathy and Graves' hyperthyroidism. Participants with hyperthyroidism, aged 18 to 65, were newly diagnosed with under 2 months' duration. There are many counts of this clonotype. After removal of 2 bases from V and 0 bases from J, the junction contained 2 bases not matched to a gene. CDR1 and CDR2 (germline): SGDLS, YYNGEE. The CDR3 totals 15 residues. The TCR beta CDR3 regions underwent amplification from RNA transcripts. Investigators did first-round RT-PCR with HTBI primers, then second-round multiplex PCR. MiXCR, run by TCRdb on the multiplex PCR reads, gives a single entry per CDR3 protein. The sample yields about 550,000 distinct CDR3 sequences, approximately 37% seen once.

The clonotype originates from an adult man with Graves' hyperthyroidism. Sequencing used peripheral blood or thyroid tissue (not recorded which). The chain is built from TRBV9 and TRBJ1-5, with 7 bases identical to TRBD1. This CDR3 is CASSVGTASNQPQHF. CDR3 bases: TGTGCCAGCAGCGTGGGGACAGCTAGCAATCAGCCCCAGCATTTT.